These 5 T cell receptor beta chains came from one sample sequenced in a study of T-cell memory formation after mild COVID-19. MiXCR, run by TCRdb on the 5' RACE reads, gives a single entry per CDR3 protein. Here the sample spans about 16,000 distinct CDR3 sequences, about a quarter being singletons. Sequencing input: PBMCs or a T cell subset sorted from them (not recorded which). Receptor source: a man in his late teens or twenties who had mild COVID-19 (a few samples of this study predate the infection). Cell type and time point are not known.

The chain links TRBV12-3 or TRBV12-4 to TRBJ2-1; D not certain. The CDR3 loop spans 14 amino acids. Deletions cut 3 bases from V and 5 bases from J, with 11 bases between. This chain's CDR3 is CASSFGRNHNEQFF. The DNA for the CDR3 is TGTGCCAGCAGTTTTGGCCGAAACCACAATGAGCAGTTCTTC.

The chain uses TRBV18 and TRBJ2-1; D remains ambiguous. The CDR3 contains 12 residues. From germline, CDR1 is KGHSH and CDR2 LQKENI. V was pared by 3 bases and J by 9 bases, with 9 bases between. This chain's CDR3 is CASSPKRGEQFF. CDR3 coding DNA: TGTGCCAGCTCACCTAAACGCGGTGAGCAGTTCTTC.

This clonotype was seen at least ten times. The chain links TRBV24-1 to TRBJ1-2, with D hard to call. CDR1 is KGHDR, CDR2 SFDVKD, per germline. The CDR3 is 17 residues long. Trimming took off 4 bases at V and 3 bases at J, with 20 bases between the two ends. CDR3 nucleotide sequence: TGTGCCACCAGTGAGCCGACGATGGACGGGCACCACTATGGCTACACCTTC. This translates into CATSEPTMDGHHYGYTF.

The genes are TRBV7-9 and TRBJ1-6, with D uncertain. This CDR3 has 15 residues. The germline V gene has CDR1 SEHNR and CDR2 FQNEAQ (reference sequence). Deletions cut 4 bases from V and 5 bases from J, with 12 bases between. The CDR3 region has the DNA TGTGCCAGCAGCTCGGGTGGGTCGAATAATTCACCCCTCCACTTT. This gives the protein CASSSGGSNNSPLHF.

This chain uses TRBV7-2 with TRBJ2-3, with 9 bases matching TRBD2. CDR3 length: 18 amino acids. CDR1 and CDR2 from the germline V gene are SGHTA and FQGNSA. Unmatched junction bases numbered 11, after V lost 4 bases and J lost 0 bases. CDR3 sequence reads: CASSSRLADPVSTDTQYF. The CDR3, as DNA: TGTGCCAGCAGCTCCCGACTAGCGGACCCCGTAAGCACAGATACGCAGTATTTT.